The T cell receptor (beta chain) under discussion was sequenced for a study of T cell repertoires in cytomegalovirus infection. For the study at large: Public TCR beta signatures marked donors with CMV infection and the matching HLA.

Each CDR3 protein gets one entry after TCRdb re-called the reads with MiXCR. This table holds roughly 640,000 distinct CDR3 sequences, more than 20% found once. Germline V lookup: CDR1 SGHDN, CDR2 FVKESK. Trimming took 4 bases from V and 5 from J; bases not matched to a gene: 11. The length of the CDR3 is 16 residues. This TCR was recovered from a human donor in good health (CMV status not recorded). Some clones in this sample may be carry-over from other donors' samples. This chain joins TRBV14 and TRBJ2-5; 9 positions match TRBD1. The specimen sequenced was CD8+ T cells from PBMCs. CDR3 loop: CASSLSGQGMAETQYF. The CDR3 nucleotides are TGTGCCAGCAGCCTATCTGGACAGGGGATGGCGGAGACCCAGTACTTC.